One sample yielded the 2 T cell receptor beta chains listed below, sequenced in a study of shared clonotypes between healthy human individuals. CD45RO-negative, CCR7-positively selected cells formed the naive CD8 fraction, excluding terminally differentiated effector memory CD45RA+ cells. Generated by immunoSEQ multiplex PCR, the TCRdb table keeps only in-frame clones and is missing some. The sample lists about 750,000 clones; almost 95% were seen once. What was sequenced was naive CD8+ T cells sorted from blood. These receptors were collected from a man younger than 40 in good health.

The V and J genes are TRBV11-3 and TRBJ2-7; no reliable D call. The germline V gene encodes CDR1 SGHNT and CDR2 YENEEA. The CDR3 spans 13 residues. Trimming took 5 bases from V and 7 from J, leaving 15 bases between them. CDR3 region: CASSPDGSCEQYF. CDR3 coding DNA: TGTGCCAGCAGCCCGGACGGGTCTTGTGAGCAGTACTTC.

This chain connects TRBV28 to TRBJ2-1; 8 bases match TRBD2. Germline trimming cut 5 bases from V and 4 bases from J; bases unmatched to any gene: 7. This CDR3 spans 15 amino acids. CDR1 and CDR2 (germline): MDHEN, SYDVKM. The CDR3 loop reads CASSLREGGYNEQFF. Written as DNA, the CDR3 is TGTGCCAGCAGTCTACGGGAGGGGGGGTACAATGAGCAGTTCTTC. Together with reference TRBV28 and TRBJ2-1, the CDR3 gives the full variable domain: DVKVTQSSRYLVKRTGEKVFLECVQDMDHENMFWYRQDPGLGLRLIYFSYDVKMKEKGDIPEGYSVSREKKERFSLILESASTNQTSMYLCASSLREGGYNEQFFGPGTRLTVL.